This T cell receptor (beta chain) emerged from a study of T cell repertoires in ileal Crohn's disease. Study at large: Operated complications were stricturing disease (about 60%) and penetrating disease (approximately 39%). About half received postoperative treatment, some ten with thiopurines and 18 anti-TNF. Notes on the study in general: Every patient over 26.8% clonality showed endoscopic recurrence.

Patients were adults with ileal or ileocolonic Crohn's disease needing resection. A remark on this clone: What it binds is unknown.

V shed 6 bases and J 3 bases; nucleotides not matched to a gene: 13. CDR1 and CDR2 from the germline V gene are MNHEY and SMNVEV (reference sequence). This CDR3 region has 17 residues. Measured with immunoSEQ multiplex PCR; TCRdb has only the in-frame clones, and not every one. The repertoire includes some 4,500 clones, roughly 80% of them detected once, and approximately 12% sits in the top ten. The receptor comes from an adult with Crohn's disease. The genes are TRBV27 and TRBJ2-1; 8 bases are shared with TRBD2. Input material: ileal tissue. CDR3 nucleotides: TGTGCCAGCAGCGCCTCCCCGGGACTAGACCTCTACAATGAGCAGTTCTTC. It is translated as CASSASPGLDLYNEQFF.